This T cell receptor (beta chain) was recorded in a study of CXCR3-negative and CXCR3-positive naive CD8 T cells. The germline CDR1 and CDR2 sequences are SGHVT and SQSDAQ. This CDR3 comprises 17 residues. Each TRB cDNA library was prepared by 5' RACE (with UMI labels). TCRdb reprocessed the 5' RACE reads, keeping one entry per CDR3 protein, no DNA. This sample's clone table lists 100,000 to 150,000 distinct CDR3 sequences. Investigators sorted each CD8+ T cell subset in triplicate, taking hundreds of thousands of cells each time. This TCR came from a human donor in good health. Some clones in this sample may be carry-over from other donors' samples. This chain links TRBV7-4 with TRBJ2-2; the D call of TRBD1 rests on TCRdb alone, since no DNA is present to check it. Sequencing used naive CXCR3- CD8+ T cells from blood. The subset is: CD45RO-CCR7+CD27+CD95- naive CD8+ T cells lacking CXCR3 (TNR3-). The CDR3 sequence: CASSPDKWDRGTGELFF.